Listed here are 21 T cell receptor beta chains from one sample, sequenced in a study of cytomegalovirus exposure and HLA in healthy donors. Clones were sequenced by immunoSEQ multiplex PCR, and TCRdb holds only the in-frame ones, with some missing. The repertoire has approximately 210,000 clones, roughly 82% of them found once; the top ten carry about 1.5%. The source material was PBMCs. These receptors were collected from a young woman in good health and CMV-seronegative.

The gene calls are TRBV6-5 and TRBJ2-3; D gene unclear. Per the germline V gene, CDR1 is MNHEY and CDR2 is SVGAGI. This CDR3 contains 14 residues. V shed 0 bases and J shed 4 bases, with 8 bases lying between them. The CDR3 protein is CASSYSQAPDTQYF. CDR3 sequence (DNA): TGTGCCAGCAGTTACTCCCAAGCTCCAGATACGCAGTATTTT.

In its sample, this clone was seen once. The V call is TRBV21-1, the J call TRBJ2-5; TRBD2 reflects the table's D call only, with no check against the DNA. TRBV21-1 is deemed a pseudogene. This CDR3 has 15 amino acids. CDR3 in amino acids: CASSKRAGGWETQYF. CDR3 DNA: TGTGCCAGCAGCAAACGGGCGGGAGGATGGGAGACCCAGTACTTC.

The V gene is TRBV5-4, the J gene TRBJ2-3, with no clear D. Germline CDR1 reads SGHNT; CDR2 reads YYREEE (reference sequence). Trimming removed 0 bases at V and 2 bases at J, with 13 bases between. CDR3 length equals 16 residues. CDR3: CASSLVRRIFTDTQYF. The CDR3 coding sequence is TGTGCCAGCAGCTTGGTTCGGCGGATCTTCACAGATACGCAGTATTTT.

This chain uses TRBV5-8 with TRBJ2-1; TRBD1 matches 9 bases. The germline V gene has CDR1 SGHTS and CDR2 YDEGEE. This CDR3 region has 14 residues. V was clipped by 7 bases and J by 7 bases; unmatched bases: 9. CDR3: CASGEGTGWNEQFF. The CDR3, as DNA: TGTGCCAGCGGCGAGGGGACAGGGTGGAATGAGCAGTTCTTC.

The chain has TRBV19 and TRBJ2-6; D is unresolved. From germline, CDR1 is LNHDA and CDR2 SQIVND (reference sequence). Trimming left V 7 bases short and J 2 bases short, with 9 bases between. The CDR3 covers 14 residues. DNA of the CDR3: TGTGCCAGTACCGGAGCCGCTGGGGCCAACGTCCTGACTTTC. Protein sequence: CASTGAAGANVLTF.

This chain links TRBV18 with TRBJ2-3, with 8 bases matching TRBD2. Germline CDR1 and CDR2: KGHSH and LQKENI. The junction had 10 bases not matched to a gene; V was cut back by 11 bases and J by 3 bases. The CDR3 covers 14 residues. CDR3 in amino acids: CAGRGGLMTDTQYF. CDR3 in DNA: TGTGCCGGCCGGGGGGGTCTGATGACAGATACGCAGTATTTT.

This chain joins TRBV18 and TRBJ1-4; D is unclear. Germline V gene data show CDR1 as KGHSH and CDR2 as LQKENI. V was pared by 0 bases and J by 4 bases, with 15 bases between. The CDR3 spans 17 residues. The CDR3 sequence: CASSPPRVEGFNEKLFF. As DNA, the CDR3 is TGTGCCAGCTCACCACCGAGGGTAGAAGGATTTAATGAAAAACTGTTTTTT.

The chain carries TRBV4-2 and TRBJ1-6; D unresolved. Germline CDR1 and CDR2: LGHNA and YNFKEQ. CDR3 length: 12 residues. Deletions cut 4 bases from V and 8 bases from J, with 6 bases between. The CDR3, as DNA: TGTGCCAGCAGCCGCGGGGATTCACCCCTCCACTTT. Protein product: CASSRGDSPLHF.

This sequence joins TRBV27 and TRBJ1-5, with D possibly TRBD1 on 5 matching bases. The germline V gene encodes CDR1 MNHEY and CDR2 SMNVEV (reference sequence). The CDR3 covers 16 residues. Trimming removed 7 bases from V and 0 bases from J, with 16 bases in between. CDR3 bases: TGTGCCAGCACCCCAAATGCGGGGGTTAGCAATCAGCCCCAGCATTTT. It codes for CASTPNAGVSNQPQHF.

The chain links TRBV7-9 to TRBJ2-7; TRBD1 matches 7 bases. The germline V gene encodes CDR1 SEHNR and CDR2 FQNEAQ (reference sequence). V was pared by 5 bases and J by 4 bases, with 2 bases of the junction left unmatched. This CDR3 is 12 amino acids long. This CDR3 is CASSTGAYEQYF. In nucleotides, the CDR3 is TGTGCCAGCAGCACAGGGGCATACGAGCAGTACTTC.

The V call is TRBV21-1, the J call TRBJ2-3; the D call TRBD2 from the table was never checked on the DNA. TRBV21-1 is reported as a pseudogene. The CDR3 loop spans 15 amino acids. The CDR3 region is CASSMLRGGADTQYF. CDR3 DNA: TGTGCCAGCAGCATGCTGCGGGGGGGGGCAGATACGCAGTATTTT.

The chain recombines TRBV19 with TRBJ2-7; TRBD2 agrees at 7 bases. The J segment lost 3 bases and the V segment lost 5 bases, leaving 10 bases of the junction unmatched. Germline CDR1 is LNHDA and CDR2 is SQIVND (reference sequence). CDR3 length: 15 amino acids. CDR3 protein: CASSDPRGGVYEQYF. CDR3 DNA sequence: TGTGCCAGTAGTGACCCCCGGGGAGGGGTCTACGAGCAGTACTTC.

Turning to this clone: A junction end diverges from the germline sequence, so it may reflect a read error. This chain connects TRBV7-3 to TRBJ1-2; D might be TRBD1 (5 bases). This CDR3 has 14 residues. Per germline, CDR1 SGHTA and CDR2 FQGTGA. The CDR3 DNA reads TGTGCCAGCAGCCCCCTCGGGGGTAACGATGGCTACACCTTC. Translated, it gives CASSPLGGNDGYTF.

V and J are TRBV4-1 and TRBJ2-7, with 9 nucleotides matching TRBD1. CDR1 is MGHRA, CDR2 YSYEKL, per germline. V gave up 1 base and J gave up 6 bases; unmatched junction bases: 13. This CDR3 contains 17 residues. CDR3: CASSQGVNRDRVFEQYF. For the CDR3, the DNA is TGCGCCAGCAGCCAAGGGGTTAACCGGGACAGGGTATTCGAGCAGTACTTC.

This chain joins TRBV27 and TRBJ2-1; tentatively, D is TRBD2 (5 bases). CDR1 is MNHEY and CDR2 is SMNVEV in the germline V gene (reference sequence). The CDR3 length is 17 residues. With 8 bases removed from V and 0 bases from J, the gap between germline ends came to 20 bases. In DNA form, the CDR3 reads TGTGCCAGCGAACTCACCTGGACTGGGAGCTCCTACAATGAGCAGTTCTTC. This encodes CASELTWTGSSYNEQFF.

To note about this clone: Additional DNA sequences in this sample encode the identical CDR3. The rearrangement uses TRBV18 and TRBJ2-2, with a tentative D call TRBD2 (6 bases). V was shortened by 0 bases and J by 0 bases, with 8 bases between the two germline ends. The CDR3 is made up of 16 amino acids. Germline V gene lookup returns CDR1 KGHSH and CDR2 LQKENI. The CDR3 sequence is CASSPPGTPNTGELFF. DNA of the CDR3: TGTGCCAGCTCACCACCGGGGACTCCGAACACCGGGGAGCTGTTTTTT.

The CDR3 protein is CAWRGKGQNVLTF. CDR3 nucleotide sequence: TGTGCCTGGCGGGGAAAGGGACAGAACGTCCTGACTTTC. The rearrangement joins TRBV30 to TRBJ2-6; TRBD1 agrees at 7 bases. Trimming at V came to 5 bases and at J to 10 bases, leaving 8 bases not matched to a gene. The CDR3 extends over 13 amino acids. The germline V gene encodes CDR1 GTSNPN and CDR2 SVGIG (reference sequence).

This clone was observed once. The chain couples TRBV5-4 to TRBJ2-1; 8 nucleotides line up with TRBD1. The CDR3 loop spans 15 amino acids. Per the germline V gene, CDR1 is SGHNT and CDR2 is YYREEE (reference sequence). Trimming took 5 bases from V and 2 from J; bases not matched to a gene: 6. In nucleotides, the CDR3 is TGTGCCAGCAGTTCCGACAGGGGACCCTACAATGAGCAGTTCTTC. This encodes CASSSDRGPYNEQFF.

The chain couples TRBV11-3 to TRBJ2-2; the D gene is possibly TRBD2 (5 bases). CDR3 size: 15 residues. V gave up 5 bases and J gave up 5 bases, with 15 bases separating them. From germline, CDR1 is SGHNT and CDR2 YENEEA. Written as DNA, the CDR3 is TGTGCCAGCAGCCCCGACGCGGGTCGAACCGGGGAGCTGTTTTTT. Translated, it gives CASSPDAGRTGELFF.

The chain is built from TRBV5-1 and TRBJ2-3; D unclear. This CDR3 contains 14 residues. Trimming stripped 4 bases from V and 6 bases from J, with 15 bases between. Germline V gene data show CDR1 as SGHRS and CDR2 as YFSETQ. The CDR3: CASSEVSRSDTQYF. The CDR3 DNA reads TGCGCCAGCAGCGAGGTTAGCCGATCCGATACGCAGTATTTT.

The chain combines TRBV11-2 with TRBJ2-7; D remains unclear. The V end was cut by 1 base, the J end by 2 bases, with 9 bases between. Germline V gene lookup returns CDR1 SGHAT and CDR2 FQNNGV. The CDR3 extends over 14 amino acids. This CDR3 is CASSLASGPYEQYF. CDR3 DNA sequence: TGTGCCAGCAGCTTAGCTTCAGGCCCCTACGAGCAGTACTTC.